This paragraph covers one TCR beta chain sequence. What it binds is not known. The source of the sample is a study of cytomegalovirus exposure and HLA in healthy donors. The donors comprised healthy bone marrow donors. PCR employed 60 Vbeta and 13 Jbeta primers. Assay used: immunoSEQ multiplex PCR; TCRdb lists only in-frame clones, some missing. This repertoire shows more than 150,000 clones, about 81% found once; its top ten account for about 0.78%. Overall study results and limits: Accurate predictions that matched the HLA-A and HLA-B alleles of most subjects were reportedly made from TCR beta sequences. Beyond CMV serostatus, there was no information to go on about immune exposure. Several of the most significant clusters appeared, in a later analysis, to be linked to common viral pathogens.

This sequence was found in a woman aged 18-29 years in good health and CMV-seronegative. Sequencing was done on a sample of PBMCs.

CDR3 region: CASRMTGEETQYF. The CDR3 DNA reads as TGTGCCAGCAGGATGACAGGGGAGGAGACCCAGTACTTC. The chain links TRBV2 to TRBJ2-5; 8 nucleotides agree with TRBD1. This CDR3 is built from 13 residues. Losses at the gene ends were 6 bases for V and 5 bases for J; bases not matched to a gene: 5. The germline gives CDR1 SNHLY, CDR2 FYNNEI.